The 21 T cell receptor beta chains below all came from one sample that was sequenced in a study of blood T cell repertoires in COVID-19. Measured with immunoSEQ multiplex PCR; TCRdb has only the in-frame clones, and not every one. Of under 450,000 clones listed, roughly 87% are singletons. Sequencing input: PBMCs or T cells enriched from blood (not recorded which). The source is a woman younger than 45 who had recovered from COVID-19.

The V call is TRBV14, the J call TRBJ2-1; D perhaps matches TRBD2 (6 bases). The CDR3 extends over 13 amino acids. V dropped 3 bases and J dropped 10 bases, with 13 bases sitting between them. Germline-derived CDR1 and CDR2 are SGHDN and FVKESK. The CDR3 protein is CASSHLGTFEQFF. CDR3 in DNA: TGTGCCAGCAGCCACCTTGGGACTTTCGAGCAGTTCTTC.

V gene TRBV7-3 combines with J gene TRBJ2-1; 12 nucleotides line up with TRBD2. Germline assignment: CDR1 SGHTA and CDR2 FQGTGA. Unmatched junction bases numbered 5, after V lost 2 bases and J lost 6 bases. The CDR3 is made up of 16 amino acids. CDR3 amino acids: CASSLDTSGGINEQFF. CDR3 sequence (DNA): TGTGCCAGCAGCTTAGATACTAGCGGGGGGATCAATGAGCAGTTCTTC.

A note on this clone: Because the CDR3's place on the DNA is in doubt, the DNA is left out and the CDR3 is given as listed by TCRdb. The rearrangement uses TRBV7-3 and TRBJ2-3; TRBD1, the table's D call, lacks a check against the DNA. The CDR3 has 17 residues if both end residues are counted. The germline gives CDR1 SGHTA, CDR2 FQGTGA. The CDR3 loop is CASSPGDRGFLADTQYF.

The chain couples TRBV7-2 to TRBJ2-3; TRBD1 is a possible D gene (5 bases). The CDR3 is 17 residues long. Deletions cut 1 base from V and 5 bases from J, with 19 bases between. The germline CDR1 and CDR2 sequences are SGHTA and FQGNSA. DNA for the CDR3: TGTGCCAGCAGCTTAGTCCTGGTACGGGTCCAGGGAGATACGCAGTATTTT. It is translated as CASSLVLVRVQGDTQYF.

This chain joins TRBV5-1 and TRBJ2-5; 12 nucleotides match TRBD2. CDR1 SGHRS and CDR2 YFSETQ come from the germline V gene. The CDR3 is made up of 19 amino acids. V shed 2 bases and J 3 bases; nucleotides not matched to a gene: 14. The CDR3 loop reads CASSFSLAGGQPEEETQYF. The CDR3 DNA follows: TGCGCCAGCAGCTTTTCTCTAGCGGGGGGGCAACCTGAGGAAGAGACCCAGTACTTC.

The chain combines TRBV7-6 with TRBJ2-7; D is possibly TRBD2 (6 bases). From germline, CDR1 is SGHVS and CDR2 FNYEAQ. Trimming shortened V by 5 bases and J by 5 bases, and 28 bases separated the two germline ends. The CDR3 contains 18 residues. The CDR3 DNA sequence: TGTGCCAGCAGCAGACCCACTCAAGGAGGGAACCGAATTAACGAGCAGTACTTC. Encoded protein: CASSRPTQGGNRINEQYF. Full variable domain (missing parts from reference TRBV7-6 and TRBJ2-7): GAGVSQSPRYKVTKRGQDVALRCDPISGHVSLYWYRQALGQGPEFLTYFNYEAQQDKSGLPNDRFSAERPEGSISTLTIQRTEQRDSAMYRCASSRPTQGGNRINEQYFGPGTRLTVT.

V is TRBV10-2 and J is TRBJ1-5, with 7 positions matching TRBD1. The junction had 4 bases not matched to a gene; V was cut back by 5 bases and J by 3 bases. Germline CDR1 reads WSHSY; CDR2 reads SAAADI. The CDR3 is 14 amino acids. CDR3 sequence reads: CASSWDSFNQPQHF. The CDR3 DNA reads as TGCGCCAGCAGTTGGGACAGCTTCAATCAGCCCCAGCATTTT.

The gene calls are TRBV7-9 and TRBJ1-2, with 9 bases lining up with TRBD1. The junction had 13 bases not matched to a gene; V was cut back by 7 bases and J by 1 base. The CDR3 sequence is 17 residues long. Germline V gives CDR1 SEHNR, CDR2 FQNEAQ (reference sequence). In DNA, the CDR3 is TGTGCCAGCAACCAAGGGGGACAGGGACCTTTTAACTATGGCTACACCTTC. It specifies CASNQGGQGPFNYGYTF. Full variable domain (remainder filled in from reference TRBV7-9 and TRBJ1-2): DTGVSQNPRHKITKRGQNVTFRCDPISEHNRLYWYRQTLGQGPEFLTYFQNEAQLEKSRLLSDRFSAERPKGSFSTLEIQRTEQGDSAMYLCASNQGGQGPFNYGYTFGSGTRLTVV.

This chain's CDR3 is CASSFPVGAYEQYF. The CDR3 nucleotides are TGTGCCAGCAGTTTCCCCGTAGGGGCCTACGAGCAGTACTTC. V usage is TRBV28 and J usage is TRBJ2-7, with D perhaps matching TRBD1 (5 bases). The CDR3 covers 14 residues. In germline, CDR1 is MDHEN, CDR2 SYDVKM. V lost 3 bases to trimming and J lost 2 bases, with 11 bases between them.

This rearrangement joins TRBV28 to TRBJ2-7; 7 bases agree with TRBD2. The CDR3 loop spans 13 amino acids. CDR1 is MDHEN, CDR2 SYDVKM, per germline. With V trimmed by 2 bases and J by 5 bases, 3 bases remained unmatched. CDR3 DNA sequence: TGTGCCAGCAGTTTAGCGGGAGTCAACGAGCAGTACTTC. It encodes CASSLAGVNEQYF.

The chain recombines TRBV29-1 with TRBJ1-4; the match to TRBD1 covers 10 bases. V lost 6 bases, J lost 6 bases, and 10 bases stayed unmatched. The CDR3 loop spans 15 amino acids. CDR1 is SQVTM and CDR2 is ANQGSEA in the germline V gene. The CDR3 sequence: CSVGKRGTGDEKLFF. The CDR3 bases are TGCAGCGTGGGGAAAAGGGGGACAGGGGATGAAAAACTGTTTTTT.

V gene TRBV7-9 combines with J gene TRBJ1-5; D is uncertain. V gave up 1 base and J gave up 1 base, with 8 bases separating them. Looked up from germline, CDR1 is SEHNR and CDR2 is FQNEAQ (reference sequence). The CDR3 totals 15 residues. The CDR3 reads CASSLGAGSNQPQHF. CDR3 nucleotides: TGTGCCAGCAGCTTAGGGGCAGGAAGCAATCAGCCCCAGCATTTT.

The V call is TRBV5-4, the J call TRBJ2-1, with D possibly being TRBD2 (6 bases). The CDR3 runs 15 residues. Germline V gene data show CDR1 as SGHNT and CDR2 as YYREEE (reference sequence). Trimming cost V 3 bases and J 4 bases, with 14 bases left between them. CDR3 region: CASSYGGGTYNEQFF. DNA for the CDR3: TGTGCCAGCAGCTATGGGGGAGGCACTTACAATGAGCAGTTCTTC.

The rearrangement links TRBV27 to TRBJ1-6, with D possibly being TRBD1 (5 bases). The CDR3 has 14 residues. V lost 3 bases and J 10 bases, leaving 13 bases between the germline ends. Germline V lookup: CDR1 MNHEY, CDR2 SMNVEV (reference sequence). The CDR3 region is CASSLEGRSSPLHF. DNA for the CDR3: TGTGCCAGCAGTTTGGAGGGGAGAAGCTCACCCCTCCACTTT.

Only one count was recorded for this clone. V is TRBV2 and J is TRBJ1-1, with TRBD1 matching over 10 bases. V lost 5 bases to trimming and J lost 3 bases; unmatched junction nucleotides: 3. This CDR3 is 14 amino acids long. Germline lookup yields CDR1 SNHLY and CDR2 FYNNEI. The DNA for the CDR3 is TGTGCCAGCAGTTCGACAGGGGGCCACACTGAAGCTTTCTTT. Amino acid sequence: CASSSTGGHTEAFF.

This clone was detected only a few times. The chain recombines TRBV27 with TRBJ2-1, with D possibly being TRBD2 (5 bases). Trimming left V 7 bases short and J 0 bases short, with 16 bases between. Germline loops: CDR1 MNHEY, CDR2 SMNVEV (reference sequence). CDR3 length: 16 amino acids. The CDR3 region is CASTAAPRGSYNEQFF. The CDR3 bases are TGTGCCAGCACCGCGGCCCCCCGGGGCTCCTACAATGAGCAGTTCTTC.

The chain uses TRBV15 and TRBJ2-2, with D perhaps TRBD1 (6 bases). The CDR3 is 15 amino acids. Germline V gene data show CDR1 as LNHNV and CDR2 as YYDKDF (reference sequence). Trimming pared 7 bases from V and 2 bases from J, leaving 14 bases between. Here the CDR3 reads CATTATGTNTGELFF. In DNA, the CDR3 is TGTGCCACCACAGCAACAGGGACCAACACCGGGGAGCTGTTTTTT.

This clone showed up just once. This CDR3 is CASSFSGGSTDTQYF. The DNA of the CDR3 is TGCGCCAGCAGCTTCTCAGGGGGAAGCACAGATACGCAGTATTTT. The V and J genes are TRBV5-1 and TRBJ2-3, with 7 bases aligning to TRBD1. CDR1 SGHRS and CDR2 YFSETQ come from the germline V gene. Germline trimming cut 2 bases from V and 0 bases from J; bases unmatched to any gene: 3. This CDR3 is built from 15 residues.

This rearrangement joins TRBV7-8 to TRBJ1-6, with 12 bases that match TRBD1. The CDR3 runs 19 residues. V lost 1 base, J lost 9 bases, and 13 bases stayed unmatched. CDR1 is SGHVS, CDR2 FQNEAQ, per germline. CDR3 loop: CASSLVLGTGGEVGSPLHF. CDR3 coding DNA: TGTGCCAGCAGCTTAGTACTTGGGACAGGGGGCGAGGTGGGTTCACCCCTCCACTTT.

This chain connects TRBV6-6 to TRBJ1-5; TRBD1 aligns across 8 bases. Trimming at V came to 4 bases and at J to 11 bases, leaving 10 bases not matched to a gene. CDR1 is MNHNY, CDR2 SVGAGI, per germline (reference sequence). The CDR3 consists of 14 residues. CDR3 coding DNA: TGTGCCAGCAGTTTAGGGACAGGAGAAGGGTCCCAGCATTTT. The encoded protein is CASSLGTGEGSQHF.

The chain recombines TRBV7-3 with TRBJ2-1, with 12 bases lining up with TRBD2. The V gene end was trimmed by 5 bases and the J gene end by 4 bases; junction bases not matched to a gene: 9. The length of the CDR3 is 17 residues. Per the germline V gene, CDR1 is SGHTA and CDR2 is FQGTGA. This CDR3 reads CASSELKTSGGYNEQFF. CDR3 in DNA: TGTGCCAGCAGCGAGTTGAAGACTAGCGGGGGATACAATGAGCAGTTCTTC.